This TCR beta chain was sequenced in a study of regulatory T cells in long-lasting Graves disease. The CDR3 has 15 residues. The V and J ends lost 0 bases and 10 bases respectively, with 13 bases between them. From germline, CDR1 is MGHRA and CDR2 YSYEKL. Time point defined: newly diagnosed GD, antithyroid drugs for less than 3 months. RNA extracted from PBMCs served as the sequencing template. Libraries of TCR beta came from iRepertoire HTBI primers plus Arm-PCR of CDR3 regions. From the multiplex PCR reads, TCRdb called clonotypes with MiXCR, one entry per CDR3 protein. The sample records 550,000 to 700,000 distinct CDR3 sequences, 15% to 20% being singletons. The same data also contributed to another study, on T cells in Graves' hyperthyroidism and ophthalmopathy.

The clonotype was recovered from a man aged 18 to 29 with Graves disease. Material: peripheral blood mononuclear cells (PBMCs), obtained at new diagnosis, from a patient treated with antithyroid drugs. J is TRBJ1-6 and V is TRBV4-1; D not resolved. CDR3 in amino acids: CASSQDPAVRSPLHF. The CDR3 DNA reads TGCGCCAGCAGCCAAGACCCGGCAGTTCGATCACCCCTCCACTTT.